This is a list of T cell receptor beta chains from one sample in a study of T-cell reconstitution after alpha-beta-depleted transplantation in children. TCRdb called the PCR reads again in MiXCR, with one record for every CDR3 protein. The sample records about 400,000 distinct CDR3 sequences, about 20% being singletons. The sample here was PBMCs from the stem cell graft donor, taken from the stem cell graft. These receptors originate from a human donor who donated a stem cell graft to a child with acute myeloid leukemia. The CDR3 runs from the conserved cysteine through the conserved F or W. Fields, in order: V gene, clone size, J gene, D gene, CDR3 DNA, CDR3 protein. A D gene is named only where the DNA matches it firmly. Rows give clone size only sometimes, using once, few, many, or a class for an expanded clone.

TRBV4-1,NA,TRBJ2-7,NA,TGCGCCAGCAGCCAGGGTAACACCTACGAGCAGTACTTC,CASSQGNTYEQYF
TRBV12-3/TRBV12-4,NA,TRBJ1-4,NA,TGTGCCAGCAGTTTATCGGCAGGGAATGAAAAACTGTTTTTT,CASSLSAGNEKLFF
TRBV6-1,NA,TRBJ2-1,TRBD2,TGTGCCAGCAGTCGCGGGCTAGCGGGAATCGATGAGCAGTTCTTC,CASSRGLAGIDEQFF
TRBV15,few,TRBJ2-2,NA,TGTGCCACCAGCAGGGGCAGGGAGGCCGGGGAGCTGTTTTTT,CATSRGREAGELFF
TRBV12-3/TRBV12-4,NA,TRBJ1-3,NA,TGTGCCAGCAGCCCGGGGCCAGGGCGCTTTGGAAACACCATATATTTT,CASSPGPGRFGNTIYF
TRBV20-1,few,TRBJ2-2,TRBD2,TGCAGTGCTAGACGTAGCGGGAGGCCCGGGACCGGGGAGCTGTTTTTT,CSARRSGRPGTGELFF
TRBV2,NA,TRBJ2-1,NA,TGTGCCAGCAGTCAACTAGTAGCGGTTGAGCAGTTCTTC,CASSQLVAVEQFF
TRBV5-1,few,TRBJ2-7,NA,TGCGCCAGCAGCTTAAGGCCGAACCTCCACGAGCAGTACTTC,CASSLRPNLHEQYF
TRBV12-3/TRBV12-4,NA,TRBJ2-4,NA,TGTGCCAGCAGTTTTGCAGGGGTACTAGCCAAAAACATTCAGTACTTC,CASSFAGVLAKNIQYF
TRBV10-3,NA,TRBJ2-7,NA,TGTGCCATCAGTGATTCGAGGCAGGGGAGGGACGAGCAGTACTTC,CAISDSRQGRDEQYF
TRBV29-1,many,TRBJ2-5,NA,TGCAGCGTTGAGTTTCCCCTGAAGGGCGGAGAGACCCAGTACTTC,CSVEFPLKGGETQYF
TRBV20-1,NA,TRBJ1-1,TRBD1,TGCAGTGCCAGGACAGGGAGTAACACTGAAGCTTTCTTT,CSARTGSNTEAFF
TRBV29-1,many,TRBJ2-1,TRBD2,TGCAGCGTTTTAGGACTAGCAGGCACCTACAATGAGCAGTTCTTC,CSVLGLAGTYNEQFF
TRBV25-1,few,TRBJ1-1,NA,TGTGCCAGCAGTGAATGGGGGGCATCGGCTTTCTTT,CASSEWGASAFF
TRBV20-1,many,TRBJ2-7,NA,TGCAGTGCTAAAGAACCACAGGGCACCTACGAGCAGTACTTC,CSAKEPQGTYEQYF
TRBV12-3/TRBV12-4,many,TRBJ1-5,TRBD1,TGTGCCAGCAGGACAGGGGTTCAGCCCCAGCATTTT,CASRTGVQPQHF
TRBV5-1,many,TRBJ2-1,NA,TGCGCCAGCAGCACCGGTAGTCCCTACAATGAGCAGTTCTTC,CASSTGSPYNEQFF
TRBV5-1,few,TRBJ1-3,NA,TGCGCCAGCAGCTTGCGCCCAGGGGATACGCCTGGAAACACCATATATTTT,CASSLRPGDTPGNTIYF
TRBV12-3/TRBV12-4,NA,TRBJ2-1,TRBD2,TGTGCCAGCAGTTTACCGCGCTTTCGACTAGCGGGAGAGTCCTACAATGAGCAGTTCTTC,CASSLPRFRLAGESYNEQFF
TRBV2,few,TRBJ2-1,NA,TGTGCCAGCAGGGGCTACAGGGTTCAGGGCAATGAGCAGTTCTTC,CASRGYRVQGNEQFF
TRBV24-1,NA,TRBJ2-1,TRBD2,TGTGCCACCAGTGATACCTCTATAGCGGGAGGCGCCTACAATGAGCAGTTCTTC,CATSDTSIAGGAYNEQFF
TRBV5-5,few,TRBJ1-1,NA,TGTGCCAGCAGCGACTGGCCCCATAGGGGTACTGAAGCTTTCTTT,CASSDWPHRGTEAFF
TRBV28,NA,TRBJ1-2,TRBD1,TGTGCCAGCAGTTCCAAAGGGACAGGGAGAGATGGCTACACCTTC,CASSSKGTGRDGYTF
TRBV6-2/TRBV6-3,NA,TRBJ2-7,TRBD2,TGTGCCAGCAGTTCGAGGACTAGCGGGAATTGGCCCTACGAGCAGTACTTC,CASSSRTSGNWPYEQYF
TRBV5-1,few,TRBJ2-7,TRBD1,TGCGCCAGCAGCTTCAAGGACAGGACTGCCTACGAGCAGTACTTC,CASSFKDRTAYEQYF
TRBV5-5,few,TRBJ1-1,NA,TGTGCCAGCAGCCGGACAGACATTATGAACACTGAAGCTTTCTTT,CASSRTDIMNTEAFF
TRBV18,many,TRBJ2-7,TRBD2,TGTGCCAGCTCCGGGACTAGCGGGAACGAGCAGTACTTC,CASSGTSGNEQYF
TRBV3-1,NA,TRBJ2-2,NA,TGTCTCAGCAGCCAAGATTGGACGGGCGGGGAGCTGTTTTTT,CLSSQDWTGGELFF
TRBV4-1,NA,TRBJ2-7,NA,TGCGCCAGCAGCCAACCCCAGGGACGGTACTACGAGCAGTACTTC,CASSQPQGRYYEQYF
TRBV2,NA,TRBJ1-1,TRBD1,TGTGCCGGCAAAACAGGGGGTACTGAAGCTTTCTTT,CAGKTGGTEAFF
TRBV4-1,NA,TRBJ1-1,NA,TGCGCCAGCAGCCCCTTCGGGGCAGGGGCGATGAACACTGAAGCTTTCTTT,CASSPFGAGAMNTEAFF
TRBV5-6,NA,TRBJ2-2,TRBD1,TGTGCCAGCAGGCCCGGGACAGGTTCCCCCGGGGAGCTGTTTTTT,CASRPGTGSPGELFF
TRBV20-1,few,TRBJ1-4,NA,TGCAGTGCTGACGATAGGAGTCAGGATGAAAAACTGTTTTTT,CSADDRSQDEKLFF
TRBV28,NA,TRBJ2-7,NA,TGTGCCAGCAGACTTTTAAAGGGGACCTACGAGCAGTACTTC,CASRLLKGTYEQYF
TRBV28,NA,TRBJ2-3,NA,TGTGCCAGCAGTTCCAACCGGGAAGGGGGCACAGATACGCAGTATTTT,CASSSNREGGTDTQYF
TRBV29-1,NA,TRBJ2-3,TRBD1,TGCAGCGTTGGAGGAATCGACAGGGCTAGCACAGATACGCAGTATTTT,CSVGGIDRASTDTQYF
TRBV28,few,TRBJ2-7,NA,TGTGCCAGCAGTTTACCAGGGGACCACTACGAGCAGTACTTC,CASSLPGDHYEQYF
TRBV10-3,many,TRBJ2-7,NA,TGTGCCATCGGGGGGGGCGCTTATAGTCTCGAGCAGTACTTC,CAIGGGAYSLEQYF
TRBV4-1,few,TRBJ1-4,NA,TGCGCCAGCAGCCAGGGGACACGGGAAAAACTGTTTTTT,CASSQGTREKLFF
TRBV20-1,many,TRBJ2-7,TRBD2,TGCAGCCCGGGGGTAGCGGGAGTATACGAGCAGTACTTC,CSPGVAGVYEQYF
TRBV5-1,once,TRBJ2-2,TRBD1,TGCGCCAGCAGCCTGGACAGGGTAGGAACCGGGGAGCTGTTTTTT,CASSLDRVGTGELFF